The T cell receptor beta chain under discussion was sequenced for a study of beta chain features in type 1 diabetes. Study-level findings and limits: For Type 1 diabetes patients, all four CD4+ subsets carried TCRB CDR3s that were moderately but significantly shorter. For cells with high TCR expression, cDNA sequencing could yield over-representation.

Since all of the isolated RNA was reverse transcribed, expressed TCRB transcripts were what got sequenced. This table comes from immunoSEQ multiplex PCR, and its TCRdb copy is limited to in-frame clones, with some not included. The sample comprises under 55,000 clones, roughly two fifths of which are singletons, and less than 1.5% rests with the top ten. The length of the CDR3 is 14 residues. Between the trimmed V and J ends, which lost 6 bases and 4 bases, there was a span of 16 bases. Germline-derived CDR1 and CDR2 are MDHEN and SYDVKM. A single count supports this clone. No antigen is known for it. Each of the sorted populations had a purity greater than 95%.

This TCR derives from a man in his thirties or forties with type 1 diabetes. V gene TRBV28 combines with J gene TRBJ2-7, with D possibly matching TRBD1 (6 bases). Source material: Tregs from blood. CDR3 protein: CASRRDRNRYEQYF. The CDR3 DNA reads TGTGCCAGCAGACGTGACAGGAATCGGTACGAGCAGTACTTC.